A single sample is the source of the 2 T cell receptor beta chains below, sequenced in a study of T cell responses to AZD1222 COVID-19 vaccine. The protocol was immunoSEQ multiplex PCR, while the TCRdb copy is restricted to in-frame clones and leaves out a portion. The sample has about 110,000 clones, just under 95% seen once; the top ten hold around 7.8%. Here the sequenced sample was peripheral blood, taken on day 0 of AZD1222 vaccination. These receptors all stem from an adult in good health.

This chain joins TRBV27 and TRBJ1-4; 11 bases fit TRBD1. Per the germline V gene, CDR1 is MNHEY and CDR2 is SMNVEV (reference sequence). The CDR3 is 17 amino acids. After removal of 2 bases from V and 3 bases from J, the junction contained 5 bases not matched to a gene. The CDR3 sequence is CASSLKGQGVSNEKLFF. The CDR3 bases are TGTGCCAGCAGTTTAAAGGGACAGGGGGTTTCTAATGAAAAACTGTTTTTT.

The rearrangement joins TRBV12-3 or TRBV12-4 to TRBJ1-1; D is uncertain. This CDR3 spans 11 amino acids. The V and J ends lost 6 bases and 0 bases respectively, with 2 bases between them. CDR3 sequence: CASRLNTEAFF. The CDR3 DNA is TGTGCCAGCAGATTGAACACTGAAGCTTTCTTT.